This record looks at one TCR beta chain sequence and its context. Antigen specificity is unknown. These data originate in a study of shared clonotypes between healthy human individuals. Study context: Donors, aged 18 to 49, were a couple of women and three men. Overall study findings and caveats: Donors were few, which limited the genetic and exposure-history diversity represented. Blood was the only sampled material, and tissue repertoires likely differ.

The ends lost 3 bases at V and 6 bases at J; junction bases unmatched: 9. CDR3 size: 16 residues. Germline CDR1 is LGHNA and CDR2 is YNFKEQ. Genomic DNA (from each subset) was split evenly across several immunoSEQ plates. Profiling relied on immunoSEQ multiplex PCR, and the TCRdb table lists in-frame clones only, not all of them. The sample holds 330,000 or so clones, around four fifths seen once. The sample was memory CD4+ T cells sorted from blood. Regarding subset: CD45RA-negative fraction. V usage is TRBV4-2 and J usage is TRBJ2-2; 8 bases are a match to TRBD2. This TCR came from a man younger than 40 in good health. This CDR3 is CASSQGSGSLAGELFF. The CDR3, as DNA: TGTGCCAGCAGCCAGGGAAGCGGGAGCCTCGCCGGGGAGCTGTTTTTT.